Shown below are 12 T cell receptor beta chains from a single sample sequenced in a study of blood T cell repertoires in COVID-19. Using immunoSEQ multiplex PCR, the repertoire was profiled, and TCRdb retains in-frame clones only, with some absent. Of more than 250,000 clones in the sample, 86% were seen once. Sample: peripheral blood. Receptors originate from a woman between 50 and 59 years old with acute or convalescent COVID-19.

The chain links TRBV6-5 to TRBJ1-1, with D perhaps matching TRBD1 (5 bases). Germline-derived CDR1 and CDR2 are MNHEY and SVGAGI. The CDR3 sequence is 13 residues long. The V and J ends lost 9 bases and 11 bases respectively, with 22 bases between them. CDR3 DNA: TGTGCCAGTGGGGGGATGGGCTCAATAGGGGCTTTCTTT. This translates into CASGGMGSIGAFF.

The chain recombines TRBV29-1 with TRBJ1-2; no reliable D call. This CDR3 comprises 13 residues. Trimming took off 1 base at V and 0 bases at J, with 6 bases between the two ends. Germline values: CDR1 SQVTM, CDR2 ANQGSEA. CDR3 in amino acids: CSVEGAPNYGYTF. The DNA for the CDR3 is TGCAGCGTTGAAGGGGCCCCTAACTATGGCTACACCTTC.

The chain couples TRBV6-5 to TRBJ2-7, with 7 bases aligning to TRBD2. CDR1 and CDR2 (germline): MNHEY, SVGAGI. CDR3 length: 14 amino acids. With V trimmed by 6 bases and J by 5 bases, 10 bases remained unmatched. CDR3 nucleotides: TGTGCCAGCAGAATCCGGACTAGAGGCAACGAGCAGTACTTC. This sequence encodes CASRIRTRGNEQYF.

The V call is TRBV28, the J call TRBJ2-1; TRBD2 agrees at 10 bases. With 5 bases clipped from V and 8 bases from J, the junction kept 9 bases outside the gene matches. The CDR3 runs to 15 residues. Germline V CDR1 and CDR2: MDHEN, SYDVKM. This CDR3 is CASSPSSGSLDEQFF. In nucleotides, the CDR3 is TGTGCCAGCAGTCCCTCTAGCGGGAGTCTCGATGAGCAGTTCTTC.

V is TRBV5-1 and J is TRBJ2-2, with 10 positions matching TRBD1. The V gene end was trimmed by 1 base and the J gene end by 1 base; junction bases not matched to a gene: 4. CDR1 is SGHRS, CDR2 YFSETQ, per germline. CDR3 length equals 17 residues. CDR3 in DNA: TGCGCCAGCAGCTTGAGACGGGACAGGGGGAACACCGGGGAGCTGTTTTTT. Its protein is CASSLRRDRGNTGELFF. Based on the CDR3 plus reference TRBV5-1 and TRBJ2-2, the full variable domain is KAGVTQTPRYLIKTRGQQVTLSCSPISGHRSVSWYQQTPGQGLQFLFEYFSETQRNKGNFPGRFSGRQFSNSRSEMNVSTLELGDSALYLCASSLRRDRGNTGELFFGEGSRLTVL.

The gene calls are TRBV28 and TRBJ2-5, with 15 bases identical to TRBD2. J gave up 4 bases and V 10 bases, and 13 bases lay outside the gene matches. Germline V gene lookup returns CDR1 MDHEN and CDR2 SYDVKM. The CDR3 is made up of 17 amino acids. The CDR3 loop reads CATIGTSGRRFSETQYF. In DNA, the CDR3 is TGTGCCACCATTGGGACTAGCGGGAGGAGGTTCTCAGAGACCCAGTACTTC.

DNA of the CDR3: TGTGCCAGCAGTTTCCGGGGGCAGTACTTC. Its translation is CASSFRGQYF. The chain uses TRBV6-5 and TRBJ2-7; D might be TRBD2 (5 bases). The germline V and J ends were trimmed by 4 bases and 9 bases, with 7 bases remaining between them. The CDR3 spans 10 residues. Germline V gives CDR1 MNHEY, CDR2 SVGAGI.

The rearrangement uses TRBV19 and TRBJ1-2; TRBD1 agrees at 8 bases. Losses at the gene ends were 3 bases for V and 4 bases for J; bases not matched to a gene: 4. Germline assignment: CDR1 LNHDA and CDR2 SQIVND (reference sequence). The CDR3 covers 14 residues. In DNA, the CDR3 is TGTGCCAGTAGTATCCACAGGGGGAGCTATGGCTACACCTTC. Protein product: CASSIHRGSYGYTF.

The chain has TRBV11-1 and TRBJ1-4, with 7 nucleotides matching TRBD1. Germline V CDR1 and CDR2: SGHAT, FQDESV (reference sequence). This CDR3 comprises 14 residues. Losses at the gene ends were 3 bases for V and 5 bases for J; bases not matched to a gene: 3. CDR3 DNA sequence: TGTGCCAGCAGCTTTACAGGGGCGAATGAAAAACTGTTTTTT. Translation gives CASSFTGANEKLFF.

The chain couples TRBV29-1 to TRBJ1-2; D uncertain. The length of the CDR3 is 13 residues. In germline, CDR1 is SQVTM, CDR2 ANQGSEA. V shed 4 bases and J shed 13 bases, with 22 bases lying between them. The CDR3 nucleotides are TGCAGCGTTGTGTCGTCAGCCCATATGAGGATCACCTTC. Translation: CSVVSSAHMRITF.

The rearrangement links TRBV3-1 (or the pseudogene TRBV3-2) to TRBJ2-3; the D gene is possibly TRBD2 (6 bases). CDR3 size: 18 residues. Trimming cost V 1 base and J 2 bases, with 19 bases left between them. The germline V gene has CDR1 LGHDT and CDR2 YNNKEL (reference sequence). For the CDR3, the DNA is TGTGCCAGCAGCCAAGGAAGACAACGGGGGACGAACACAGATACGCAGTATTTT. Amino acid sequence: CASSQGRQRGTNTDTQYF.

V is TRBV28 and J is TRBJ2-3; D perhaps matches TRBD2 (6 bases). The CDR3 loop spans 14 amino acids. Germline assignment: CDR1 MDHEN and CDR2 SYDVKM. Trimming shortened V by 3 bases and J by 2 bases, and 9 bases separated the two germline ends. As DNA, the CDR3 is TGTGCCAGCAGTTTGTGGCGGGACACAGATACGCAGTATTTT. Amino acids: CASSLWRDTDTQYF.